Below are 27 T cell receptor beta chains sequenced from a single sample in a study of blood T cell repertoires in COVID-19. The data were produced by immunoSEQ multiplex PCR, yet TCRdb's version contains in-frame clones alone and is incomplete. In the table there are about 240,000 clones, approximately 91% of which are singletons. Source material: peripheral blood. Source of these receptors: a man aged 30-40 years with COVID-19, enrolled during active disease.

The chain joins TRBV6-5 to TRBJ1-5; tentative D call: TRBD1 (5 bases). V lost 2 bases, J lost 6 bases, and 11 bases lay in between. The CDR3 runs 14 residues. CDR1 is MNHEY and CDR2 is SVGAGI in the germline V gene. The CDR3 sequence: CASSYGQGFQPQHF. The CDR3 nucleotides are TGTGCCAGCAGTTACGGGCAGGGCTTTCAGCCCCAGCATTTT.

This CDR3 is CAISESGPALTGNTIYF. CDR3 DNA sequence: TGTGCCATCAGTGAGTCGGGGCCGGCACTTACTGGAAACACCATATATTTT. The chain joins TRBV10-3 to TRBJ1-3, with a possible D match to TRBD1 (5 bases). From germline, CDR1 is ENHRY and CDR2 SYGVKD. V dropped 0 bases and J dropped 2 bases, with 14 bases sitting between them. The CDR3 is made up of 17 amino acids.

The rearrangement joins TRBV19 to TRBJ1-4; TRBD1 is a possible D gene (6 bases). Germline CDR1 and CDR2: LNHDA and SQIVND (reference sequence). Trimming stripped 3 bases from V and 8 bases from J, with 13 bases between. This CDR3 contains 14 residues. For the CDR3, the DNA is TGTGCCAGTAGTATCCCAGGGGCGCGGGAAAAACTGTTTTTT. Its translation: CASSIPGAREKLFF.

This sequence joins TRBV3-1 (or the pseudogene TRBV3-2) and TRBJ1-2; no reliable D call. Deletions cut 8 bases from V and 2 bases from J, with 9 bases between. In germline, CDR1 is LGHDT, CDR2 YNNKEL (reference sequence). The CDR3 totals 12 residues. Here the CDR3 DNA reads TGTGCCAGCGAGGGATGGAACTATGGCTACACCTTC. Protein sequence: CASEGWNYGYTF.

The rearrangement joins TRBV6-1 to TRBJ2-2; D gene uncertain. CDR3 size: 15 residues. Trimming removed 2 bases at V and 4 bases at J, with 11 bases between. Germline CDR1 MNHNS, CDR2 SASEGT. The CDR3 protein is CASSERQVGTGELFF. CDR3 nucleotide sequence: TGTGCCAGCAGTGAACGGCAGGTGGGCACCGGGGAGCTGTTTTTT.

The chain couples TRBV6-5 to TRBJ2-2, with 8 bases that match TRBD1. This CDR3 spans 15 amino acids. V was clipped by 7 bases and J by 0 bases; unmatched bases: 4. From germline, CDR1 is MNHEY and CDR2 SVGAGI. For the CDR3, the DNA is TGTGCCAGCAAGAGACAGGGGACGAACACCGGGGAGCTGTTTTTT. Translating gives CASKRQGTNTGELFF.

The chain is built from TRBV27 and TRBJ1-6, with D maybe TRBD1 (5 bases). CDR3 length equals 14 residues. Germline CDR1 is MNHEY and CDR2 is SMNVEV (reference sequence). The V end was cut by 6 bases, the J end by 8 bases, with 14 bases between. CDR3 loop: CASSRQLGDSPLHF. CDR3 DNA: TGTGCCAGCAGCCGACAGCTTGGAGATTCACCCCTCCACTTT.

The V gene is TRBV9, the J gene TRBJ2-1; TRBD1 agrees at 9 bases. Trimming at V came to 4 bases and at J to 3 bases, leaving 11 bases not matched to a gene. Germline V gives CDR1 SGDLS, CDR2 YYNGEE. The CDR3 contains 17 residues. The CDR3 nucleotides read TGTGCCAGCAGCCCGAAAATAGGGACAGGGAACTACAATGAGCAGTTCTTC. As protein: CASSPKIGTGNYNEQFF.

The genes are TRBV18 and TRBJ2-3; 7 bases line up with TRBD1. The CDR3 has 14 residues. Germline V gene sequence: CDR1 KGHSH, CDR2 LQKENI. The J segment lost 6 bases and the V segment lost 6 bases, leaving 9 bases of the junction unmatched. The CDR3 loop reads CASSPFRGPDTQYF. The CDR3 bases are TGTGCCAGCTCTCCGTTTAGGGGGCCCGATACGCAGTATTTT. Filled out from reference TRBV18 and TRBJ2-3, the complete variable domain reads NAGVMQNPRHLVRRRGQEARLRCSPMKGHSHVYWYRQLPEEGLKFMVYLQKENIIDESGMPKERFSAEFPKEGPSILRIQQVVRGDSAAYFCASSPFRGPDTQYFGPGTRLTVL.

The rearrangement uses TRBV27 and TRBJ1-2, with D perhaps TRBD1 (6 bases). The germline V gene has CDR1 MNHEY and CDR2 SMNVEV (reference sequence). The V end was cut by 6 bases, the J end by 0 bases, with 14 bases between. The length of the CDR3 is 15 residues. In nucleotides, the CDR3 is TGTGCCAGCAGGATACAGGGAGGGACTAACTATGGCTACACCTTC. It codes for CASRIQGGTNYGYTF.

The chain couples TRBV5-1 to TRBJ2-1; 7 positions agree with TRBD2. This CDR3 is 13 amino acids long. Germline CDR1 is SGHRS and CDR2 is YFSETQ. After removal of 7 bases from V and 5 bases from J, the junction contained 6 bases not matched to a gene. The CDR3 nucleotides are TGCGCCAGCTATACCGGGACTAACAATGAGCAGTTCTTC. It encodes CASYTGTNNEQFF.

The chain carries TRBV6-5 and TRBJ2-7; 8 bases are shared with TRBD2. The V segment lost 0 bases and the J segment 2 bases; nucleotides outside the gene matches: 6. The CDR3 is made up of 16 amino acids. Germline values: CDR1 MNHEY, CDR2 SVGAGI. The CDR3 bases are TGTGCCAGCAGTTACTCCTTCGCGGGGGGTACCTACGAGCAGTACTTC. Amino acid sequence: CASSYSFAGGTYEQYF.

The CDR3 sequence is CASSQGPAGDYGYTF. The CDR3 nucleotides read TGTGCCAGCAGCCAAGGACCCGCAGGGGACTATGGCTACACCTTC. The chain has TRBV3-1 (or the pseudogene TRBV3-2) and TRBJ1-2, with D possibly TRBD1 on 6 matching bases. Germline V CDR1 and CDR2: LGHDT, YNNKEL (reference sequence). The V gene lost 1 base and the J gene lost 3 bases, with 12 bases spanning the gap. The CDR3 contains 15 residues.

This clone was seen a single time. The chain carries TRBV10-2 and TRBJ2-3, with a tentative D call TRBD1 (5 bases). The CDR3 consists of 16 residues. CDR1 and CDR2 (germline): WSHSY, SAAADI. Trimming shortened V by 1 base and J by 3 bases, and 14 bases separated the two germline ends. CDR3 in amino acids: CASSEFGAGATDTQYF. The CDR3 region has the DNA TGCGCCAGCAGTGAGTTCGGAGCTGGGGCGACAGATACGCAGTATTTT.

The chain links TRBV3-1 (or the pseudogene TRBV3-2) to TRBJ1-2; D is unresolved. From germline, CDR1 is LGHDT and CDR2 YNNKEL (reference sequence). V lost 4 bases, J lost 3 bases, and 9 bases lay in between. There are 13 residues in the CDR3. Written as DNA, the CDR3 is TGTGCCAGCAGCCGATGGGAGGACTATGGCTACACCTTC. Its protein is CASSRWEDYGYTF.

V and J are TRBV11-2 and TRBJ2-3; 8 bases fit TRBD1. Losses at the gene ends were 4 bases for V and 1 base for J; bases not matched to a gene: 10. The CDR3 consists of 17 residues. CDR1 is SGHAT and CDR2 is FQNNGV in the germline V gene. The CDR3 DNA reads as TGTGCCAGCAGCTCGGGACAGGCGACCTTACGCACAGATACGCAGTATTTT. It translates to CASSSGQATLRTDTQYF.

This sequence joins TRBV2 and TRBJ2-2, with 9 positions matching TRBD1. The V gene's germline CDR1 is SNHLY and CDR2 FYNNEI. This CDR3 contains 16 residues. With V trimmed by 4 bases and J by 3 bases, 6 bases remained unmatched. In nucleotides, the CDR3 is TGTGCCAGCAGTGTGGACAGGGGAAGGGACACCGGGGAGCTGTTTTTT. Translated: CASSVDRGRDTGELFF.

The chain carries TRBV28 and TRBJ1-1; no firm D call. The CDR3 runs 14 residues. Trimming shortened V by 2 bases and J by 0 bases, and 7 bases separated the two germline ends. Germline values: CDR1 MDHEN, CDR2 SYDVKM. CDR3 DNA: TGTGCCAGCAGTTTACAGATGATGAACACTGAAGCTTTCTTT. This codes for CASSLQMMNTEAFF.

The CDR3 DNA reads TGTGCCAGCAGCGTAAGCAGCGGGGGCATATACAATGAGCAGTTCTTC. This translates into CASSVSSGGIYNEQFF. This chain uses TRBV9 with TRBJ2-1; 8 bases line up with TRBD2. There are 16 residues in the CDR3. V lost 1 base to trimming and J lost 4 bases; unmatched junction nucleotides: 7. Germline CDR1 and CDR2: SGDLS and YYNGEE.

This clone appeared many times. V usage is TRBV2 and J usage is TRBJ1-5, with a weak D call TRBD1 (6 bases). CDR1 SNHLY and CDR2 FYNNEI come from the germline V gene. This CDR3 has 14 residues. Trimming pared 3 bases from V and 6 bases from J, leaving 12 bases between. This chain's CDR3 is CASSEPAGVQPQHF. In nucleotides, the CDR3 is TGTGCCAGCAGTGAGCCGGCAGGGGTTCAGCCCCAGCATTTT.

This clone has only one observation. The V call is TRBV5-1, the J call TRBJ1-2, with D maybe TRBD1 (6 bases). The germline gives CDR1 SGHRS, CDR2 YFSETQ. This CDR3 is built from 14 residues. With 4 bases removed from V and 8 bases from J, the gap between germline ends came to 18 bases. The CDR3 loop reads CASSRDRSRRGYTF. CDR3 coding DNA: TGCGCCAGCAGCCGAGACAGGAGCAGGCGAGGCTACACCTTC.

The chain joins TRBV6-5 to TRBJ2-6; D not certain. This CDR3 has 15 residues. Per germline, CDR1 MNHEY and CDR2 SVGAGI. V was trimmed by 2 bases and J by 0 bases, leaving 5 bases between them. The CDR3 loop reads CASSYASSGANVLTF. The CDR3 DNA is TGTGCCAGCAGTTACGCGAGCTCTGGGGCCAACGTCCTGACTTTC.

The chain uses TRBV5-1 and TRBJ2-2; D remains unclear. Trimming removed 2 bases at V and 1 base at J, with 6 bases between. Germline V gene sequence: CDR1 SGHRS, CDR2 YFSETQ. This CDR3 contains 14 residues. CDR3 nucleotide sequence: TGCGCCAGCAGCTTTTCAGGGAACACCGGGGAGCTGTTTTTT. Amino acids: CASSFSGNTGELFF.

The CDR3 coding sequence is TGTGCCAGCAGCCAATTGGGACTAGGGAGCAATGAGCAGTTCTTC. Translation: CASSQLGLGSNEQFF. The V and J genes are TRBV14 and TRBJ2-1; TRBD2 matches 8 bases. J gave up 6 bases and V 2 bases, and 6 bases lay outside the gene matches. This CDR3 has 15 residues. In germline, CDR1 is SGHDN, CDR2 FVKESK. Full variable domain (remainder filled in from reference TRBV14 and TRBJ2-1): EAGVTQFPSHSVIEKGQTVTLRCDPISGHDNLYWYRRVMGKEIKFLLHFVKESKQDESGMPNNRFLAERTGGTYSTLKVQPAELEDSGVYFCASSQLGLGSNEQFFGPGTRLTVL.

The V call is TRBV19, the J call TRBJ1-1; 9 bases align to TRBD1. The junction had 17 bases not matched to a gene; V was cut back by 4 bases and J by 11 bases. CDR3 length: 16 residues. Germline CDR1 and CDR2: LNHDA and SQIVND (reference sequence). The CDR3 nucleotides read TGTGCCAGTAGTACGCCTGGACAGGGGTCTTATTTTAGGGCTTTCTTT. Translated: CASSTPGQGSYFRAFF.

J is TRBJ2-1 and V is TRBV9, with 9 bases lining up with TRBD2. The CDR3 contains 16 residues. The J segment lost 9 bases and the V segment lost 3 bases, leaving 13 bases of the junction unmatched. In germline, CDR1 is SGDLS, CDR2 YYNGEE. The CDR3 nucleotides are TGTGCCAGCAGCGCCGTGGGTGGCGGGGGGGCGATTGAGCAGTTCTTC. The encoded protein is CASSAVGGGGAIEQFF.

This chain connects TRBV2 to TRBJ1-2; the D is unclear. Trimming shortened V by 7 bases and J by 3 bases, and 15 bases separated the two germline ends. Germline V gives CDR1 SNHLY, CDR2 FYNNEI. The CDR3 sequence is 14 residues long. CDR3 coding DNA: TGTGCCAGCAAGAAAGACGGTGGAGACTATGGCTACACCTTC. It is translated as CASKKDGGDYGYTF.